This T cell receptor (beta chain) was sequenced during a study of radiation and T cells in renal cell carcinoma. As to time point: baseline pretreatment blood. This sample's treatment: 15 Gy SBRT to primary tumor, nephrectomy 4 weeks later. Clear cell pathology was present in this patient's renal cell carcinoma. V lost 1 base, J lost 2 bases, and 18 bases lay in between. The CDR3 extends over 17 amino acids. Germline V lookup: CDR1 LNHNV, CDR2 YYDKDF (reference sequence). Data came from immunoSEQ multiplex PCR; TCRdb stores just in-frame clones and leaves some out. This table has approximately 140,000 clones, around four fifths appearing once.

The sequence came from a woman in her 50s with renal cell carcinoma. The V call is TRBV15, the J call TRBJ2-7, with D unclear. The sequences come from blood, collected from a patient whose treatment included radiotherapy and nephrectomy. The CDR3 DNA follows: TGTGCCACCAGCAGAGGATTCGACTTAGCCAGCCCCTACGAGCAGTACTTC. Amino acid sequence: CATSRGFDLASPYEQYF.